The 20 T cell receptor beta chains in this list originate from one sample, sequenced in a study of shared clonotypes between healthy human individuals. Terminally differentiated effector memory CD45RA+ cells were excluded from the naive CD8 cells, which were CD45RO-negative and positively selected for CCR7. Some clones are missing from TCRdb's copy, which holds only in-frame ones; the method was immunoSEQ multiplex PCR. Of some 2,000,000 clones in the sample, approximately 94% were seen once. The sequenced sample was naive CD8+ T cells sorted from blood. Receptor source: a man aged 18 to 29 in good health.

The chain is built from TRBV28 and TRBJ1-5; D possibly corresponds to TRBD1 (6 bases). This CDR3 spans 20 amino acids. Germline V lookup: CDR1 MDHEN, CDR2 SYDVKM. Trimming cost V 6 bases and J 2 bases, with 29 bases left between them. The CDR3 sequence is CASSVPGTSWSGSGNQPQHF. Written as DNA, the CDR3 is TGTGCCAGCAGCGTACCGGGGACATCGTGGTCCGGGTCAGGCAATCAGCCCCAGCATTTT.

The J gene is TRBJ2-1, the V gene TRBV5-6; D unresolved. Germline V CDR1 and CDR2: SGHDT, YYEEEE. The CDR3 runs 12 residues. V lost 0 bases and J 6 bases, leaving 4 bases between the germline ends. The CDR3 DNA reads as TGTGCCAGCAGCTTGGTAATCAATGAGCAGTTCTTC. This encodes CASSLVINEQFF.

The chain recombines TRBV4-1 with TRBJ2-2; D perhaps matches TRBD1 (6 bases). The CDR3 is 15 amino acids. Germline loops: CDR1 MGHRA, CDR2 YSYEKL. V was shortened by 1 base and J by 1 base, with 7 bases between the two germline ends. The CDR3 loop reads CASSQVDRNTGELFF. The CDR3 region has the DNA TGCGCCAGCAGCCAAGTGGACAGGAACACCGGGGAGCTGTTTTTT.

The chain has TRBV29-1 and TRBJ2-3, with 14 bases matching TRBD2. The J segment lost 2 bases and the V segment lost 1 base, leaving 2 bases of the junction unmatched. Per the germline V gene, CDR1 is SQVTM and CDR2 is ANQGSEA. The CDR3 contains 16 residues. This CDR3 reads CSVEGTSGGITDTQYF. Written as DNA, the CDR3 is TGCAGCGTTGAAGGGACTAGCGGGGGGATCACAGATACGCAGTATTTT.

The V gene is TRBV18, the J gene TRBJ2-1, with 7 bases lining up with TRBD2. CDR1 is KGHSH and CDR2 is LQKENI in the germline V gene. V shed 3 bases, J shed 7 bases, and the junction held 3 bases outside the gene matches. The CDR3 contains 13 residues. The CDR3 DNA sequence: TGTGCCAGCTCACCGATGGGGGGGAATGAGCAGTTCTTC. Protein sequence: CASSPMGGNEQFF. The whole variable domain, remainder taken from reference TRBV18 and TRBJ2-1, is NAGVMQNPRHLVRRRGQEARLRCSPMKGHSHVYWYRQLPEEGLKFMVYLQKENIIDESGMPKERFSAEFPKEGPSILRIQQVVRGDSAAYFCASSPMGGNEQFFGPGTRLTVL.

With regard to this clone: Other DNA sequences from this sample encode an identical CDR3 as well. The V call is TRBV9, the J call TRBJ2-7; 10 bases align to TRBD1. The V gene's germline CDR1 is SGDLS and CDR2 YYNGEE. J lost 4 bases, V lost 3 bases, and 4 bases had no gene match. The CDR3 has 14 amino acids. The CDR3 DNA sequence: TGTGCCAGCAGCGCGGGGGGACAGGGGTACGAGCAGTACTTC. Translated: CASSAGGQGYEQYF.

The CDR3 loop is CATSRDRGSNTEAFF. CDR3 sequence (DNA): TGTGCCACCAGCAGAGATCGGGGATCGAACACTGAAGCTTTCTTT. The chain uses TRBV15 and TRBJ1-1; unclear D gene. The V end was cut by 0 bases, the J end by 1 base, with 9 bases between. CDR3 length equals 15 residues. The germline CDR1 and CDR2 sequences are LNHNV and YYDKDF (reference sequence).

The rearrangement uses TRBV30 and TRBJ2-7; the D is unclear. With 0 bases removed from V and 2 bases from J, the gap between germline ends came to 8 bases. This CDR3 has 13 residues. Germline lookup yields CDR1 GTSNPN and CDR2 SVGIG (reference sequence). CDR3 loop: CAWSVAAAYEQYF. CDR3 DNA sequence: TGTGCCTGGAGTGTCGCGGCGGCCTACGAGCAGTACTTC.

This chain uses TRBV6-5 with TRBJ2-3; TRBD2 agrees at 10 bases. The V and J ends lost 6 bases and 4 bases, in that order; junction bases with no gene match: 7. The germline gives CDR1 MNHEY, CDR2 SVGAGI. CDR3 length: 15 residues. This chain's CDR3 is CASSLLAGASDTQYF. The CDR3, as DNA: TGTGCCAGCAGCCTGCTAGCGGGAGCATCAGATACGCAGTATTTT.

The chain carries TRBV1 and TRBJ1-1; the D call of TRBD1 is as the table states it, not checked on the DNA. TRBV1 constitutes a pseudogene. This CDR3 has 15 residues. The CDR3 region is CTSSFPTELNTEAFF. CDR3 nucleotide sequence: TGCACCAGCAGCTTCCCGACAGAGTTGAACACTGAAGCTTTCTTT.

Turning to this clone: Germline and junction disagree at one end, which may indicate a read error. Other DNA sequences in this sample translate to the same CDR3. The V gene is TRBV7-9, the J gene TRBJ2-7, with D perhaps matching TRBD1 (5 bases). CDR1 SEHNR and CDR2 FQNEAQ come from the germline V gene (reference sequence). The CDR3 consists of 14 residues. The CDR3 bases are TGTGCTAGCAGCGAACAGGCCCCTGGCTACGAGCAGTACTTC. Its protein is CASSEQAPGYEQYF.

The V gene is TRBV6-5, the J gene TRBJ2-1, with a possible D match to TRBD2 (6 bases). Germline CDR1 MNHEY, CDR2 SVGAGI. This CDR3 has 14 residues. Trimming took off 4 bases at V and 5 bases at J, with 12 bases between the two ends. CDR3 sequence: CASSWRERDNEQFF. CDR3 nucleotide sequence: TGTGCCAGCAGTTGGCGGGAAAGGGACAATGAGCAGTTCTTC.

V is TRBV6-5 and J is TRBJ1-2; D not resolved. Germline CDR1 MNHEY, CDR2 SVGAGI. The CDR3 spans 15 residues. The V end lost 2 bases, the J end lost 4 bases, and 14 bases lay between the germline ends. This CDR3 reads CASSYTAAGSYGYTF. The CDR3 nucleotides read TGTGCCAGCAGTTACACAGCGGCCGGGAGCTATGGCTACACCTTC.

V gene TRBV4-1 combines with J gene TRBJ2-4; TRBD2 agrees at 12 bases. The CDR3 is 17 amino acids. Losses at the gene ends were 1 base for V and 6 bases for J; bases not matched to a gene: 7. CDR1 and CDR2 (germline): MGHRA, YSYEKL. The chain's CDR3 is CASSQVLAGGPGNIQYF. The CDR3 nucleotides read TGCGCCAGCAGCCAAGTGCTAGCGGGGGGGCCTGGAAACATTCAGTACTTC.

The CDR3 is CASSQELGLGGEQFF. The CDR3 DNA reads as TGCGCCAGCAGCCAAGAATTGGGGCTAGGCGGTGAGCAGTTCTTC. This chain uses TRBV4-1 with TRBJ2-1; a weak D match, TRBD1 (5 bases). The V end lost 0 bases, the J end lost 9 bases, and 15 bases lay between the germline ends. CDR1 is MGHRA and CDR2 is YSYEKL in the germline V gene. The CDR3 spans 15 residues.

Details on this clone: The same CDR3 can be traced to other DNA sequences in this sample. This chain links TRBV4-3 with TRBJ2-7; TRBD1 is a possible D gene (6 bases). CDR1 and CDR2 (germline): LGHNA, YSLEER. The CDR3 totals 14 residues. The V gene lost 0 bases and the J gene lost 3 bases, with 9 bases spanning the gap. CDR3 loop: CASSQDLGGYEQYF. The CDR3 DNA reads TGCGCCAGCAGCCAAGACCTAGGGGGCTACGAGCAGTACTTC.

This chain uses TRBV10-1 with TRBJ2-5; D gene uncertain. V lost 3 bases to trimming and J lost 5 bases, with 10 bases between them. The CDR3 loop spans 13 amino acids. Germline V gene lookup returns CDR1 WNHNN and CDR2 SYGVQD (reference sequence). The CDR3 loop reads CASSDSNWETQYF. The CDR3 coding sequence is TGCGCCAGCAGTGATAGTAATTGGGAGACCCAGTACTTC.

The rearrangement uses TRBV4-1 and TRBJ2-7, with 8 bases that match TRBD2. The CDR3 contains 16 residues. The germline V gene has CDR1 MGHRA and CDR2 YSYEKL. Trimming at V came to 4 bases and at J to 2 bases, leaving 10 bases not matched to a gene. The CDR3 DNA is TGCGCCAGCAGCCCCGGGTTGGGACTAGAAACCTACGAGCAGTACTTC. It is translated as CASSPGLGLETYEQYF.

The V and J genes are TRBV30 and TRBJ1-2, with D possibly matching TRBD1 (5 bases). The length of the CDR3 is 14 residues. Trimming stripped 3 bases from V and 6 bases from J, with 17 bases between. Germline V gene sequence: CDR1 GTSNPN, CDR2 SVGIG (reference sequence). CDR3 nucleotides: TGTGCCTGGAGAATACAAGGGACCGGCAATGGCTACACCTTC. This encodes CAWRIQGTGNGYTF.

On this clone itself: The same CDR3 arises from other DNA sequences in this sample as well. CDR3 in amino acids: CASSLGRLNTEAFF. The CDR3 DNA is TGTGCCAGCAGTTTAGGGCGCTTGAACACTGAAGCTTTCTTT. The chain recombines TRBV28 with TRBJ1-1; D not resolved. The CDR3 runs 14 residues. The germline CDR1 and CDR2 sequences are MDHEN and SYDVKM. V was trimmed by 2 bases and J by 0 bases, leaving 7 bases between them.